The clone carrying this TCR beta chain has a single count. Some clones are missing from TCRdb's copy, which holds only in-frame ones; the method was immunoSEQ multiplex PCR. The sample holds fewer than 200,000 clones; 60% to 80% are singletons and the top ten take 26%. These data come from a study of blood T cell repertoires in COVID-19. Germline CDR1 is SGHAT and CDR2 is FQNNGV. Trimming removed 0 bases from V and 4 bases from J; junction bases left unmatched: 4. The CDR3 contains 16 residues. The sequenced sample was peripheral blood. The source is a woman in her seventies with acute or convalescent COVID-19. The rearrangement links TRBV11-2 to TRBJ2-2; 8 nucleotides line up with TRBD2. The DNA of the CDR3 is TGTGCCAGCAGCTTAGAACGCGGGGGGACCACCGGGGAGCTGTTTTTT. Its protein product is CASSLERGGTTGELFF.